Detailed here is one TCR beta chain. What it binds is unknown. This sample is part of a study of CD8 T cell repertoires and HIV-1 epitope variants. Study-wide context: T cells were stimulated with Twenty-five Gag and Nef peptides separately. Epitopes were three Gag families plus Nef HW9 and YT9. A 10-day culture received IL-2, IL-7 and IL-15 on days 3 and 7.

General observations from the study: No clonotypes responded to the TAALDMSHF plasma variant; five or six recognized KF9, one HW9.

Profiled with immunoSEQ multiplex PCR; TCRdb holds only in-frame clones, not every one. Counted here are about 5,600 clones, around 62% occurring once; the ten biggest clones make up under 55%. V lost 3 bases, J lost 6 bases, and 9 bases lay in between. Looked up from germline, CDR1 is MDHEN and CDR2 is SYDVKM. This CDR3 comprises 13 residues. Sequenced material: cultured CD8+ T cells derived from PBMCs. The chain links TRBV28 to TRBJ2-1; D unclear. The clonotype was recovered from a male donor with HIV. The CDR3 spells CASSFSQGNEQFF. The CDR3 region has the DNA TGTGCCAGCAGTTTTTCACAAGGCAATGAGCAGTTCTTC. Looking up the rest from reference TRBV28 and TRBJ2-1 gives the full variable domain: DVKVTQSSRYLVKRTGEKVFLECVQDMDHENMFWYRQDPGLGLRLIYFSYDVKMKEKGDIPEGYSVSREKKERFSLILESASTNQTSMYLCASSFSQGNEQFFGPGTRLTVL.